This passage covers 14 T cell receptor beta chains from one sample sequenced in a study of T cell changes during pregnancy in multiple sclerosis. The protocol was immunoSEQ multiplex PCR, while the TCRdb copy is restricted to in-frame clones and leaves out a portion. The sample includes roughly 40,000 clones, more than 90% of them seen just once. The sequenced sample was CD8+ T cells from peripheral blood mononuclear cells, obtained in the first trimester of pregnancy. Receptor source: a female donor with multiple sclerosis, enrolled in a pregnancy study.

The chain combines TRBV6-5 with TRBJ2-1, with 8 nucleotides matching TRBD1. Trimming cost V 5 bases and J 4 bases; bases outside gene matches: 7. This CDR3 is built from 15 residues. Germline V gives CDR1 MNHEY, CDR2 SVGAGI. CDR3 loop: CASSNGQGPYNEQFF. CDR3 sequence (DNA): TGTGCCAGCAGTAACGGACAGGGCCCTTACAATGAGCAGTTCTTC.

This chain connects TRBV10-3 to TRBJ2-1; 11 nucleotides agree with TRBD1. Germline loops: CDR1 ENHRY, CDR2 SYGVKD. The CDR3 spans 14 residues. The junction had 10 bases not matched to a gene; V was cut back by 11 bases and J by 7 bases. CDR3 nucleotide sequence: TGTGCCGCCTGGATGGGACAGGGGGGAAATGAGCAGTTCTTC. Its translation: CAAWMGQGGNEQFF.

The chain links TRBV5-1 to TRBJ1-4, with D possibly TRBD1 on 6 matching bases. Germline CDR1 reads SGHRS; CDR2 reads YFSETQ. Trimming left V 3 bases short and J 7 bases short, with 19 bases between. The CDR3 totals 16 residues. The CDR3 reads CASSYTGQGFGEKLFF. The CDR3 DNA reads as TGCGCCAGCAGCTATACAGGGCAGGGGTTCGGTGAAAAACTGTTTTTT.

The rearrangement joins TRBV6-6 to TRBJ2-1; D is undetermined. This CDR3 is built from 15 residues. The germline gives CDR1 MNHNY, CDR2 SVGAGI (reference sequence). Trimming removed 0 bases from V and 8 bases from J, with 14 bases in between. The CDR3 DNA follows: TGTGCCAGCAGTTACTCGGGCAGCTTGGCCGATGAGCAGTTCTTC. Residues: CASSYSGSLADEQFF.

The chain is built from TRBV14 and TRBJ1-1; 10 bases are shared with TRBD1. The germline gives CDR1 SGHDN, CDR2 FVKESK. This CDR3 is built from 15 residues. The trim removed 3 bases at V and 5 bases at J, leaving 6 bases unmatched. Here the CDR3 DNA reads TGTGCCAGCAGCCATTCGACAGGGGGCTATACTGAAGCTTTCTTT. Translated, it gives CASSHSTGGYTEAFF.

In this sample, this clone turned up a few times. This rearrangement joins TRBV4-2 to TRBJ2-7; D might be TRBD2 (5 bases). CDR1 is LGHNA, CDR2 YNFKEQ, per germline. This CDR3 contains 13 residues. V gave up 1 base and J gave up 1 base, with 5 bases separating them. The CDR3 DNA reads TGTGCCAGCAGCCAAGGGACTTCCTACGAGCAGTACTTC. Its translation is CASSQGTSYEQYF.

This chain links TRBV29-1 with TRBJ2-1, with a possible D match to TRBD1 (5 bases). The CDR3 has 12 amino acids. Trimming left V 4 bases short and J 4 bases short, with 8 bases between. The germline V gene encodes CDR1 SQVTM and CDR2 ANQGSEA. The CDR3 loop reads CSVVTGYNEQFF. The CDR3, as DNA: TGCAGCGTTGTAACAGGTTACAATGAGCAGTTCTTC.

This rearrangement joins TRBV5-6 to TRBJ2-7, with 8 bases aligning to TRBD2. Germline V gives CDR1 SGHDT, CDR2 YYEEEE. The CDR3 is 14 amino acids. J was trimmed by 4 bases and V by 4 bases; bases with no gene match: 7. The CDR3 region has the DNA TGTGCCAGCAGCCCGGGTTCGGGGGGGTACGAGCAGTACTTC. Protein product: CASSPGSGGYEQYF.

V gene TRBV27 combines with J gene TRBJ2-7; 9 nucleotides match TRBD1. From germline, CDR1 is MNHEY and CDR2 SMNVEV (reference sequence). The CDR3 is 14 amino acids. The ends lost 3 bases at V and 5 bases at J; junction bases unmatched: 5. The CDR3 DNA is TGTGCCAGCAGTTTCATACAGGGGGCCCACGAGCAGTACTTC. Translating it yields CASSFIQGAHEQYF.

This clone showed up just once. The V gene is TRBV15, the J gene TRBJ1-5, with D tentatively TRBD1 (6 bases). Germline V lookup: CDR1 LNHNV, CDR2 YYDKDF (reference sequence). V lost 3 bases and J 5 bases, leaving 11 bases between the germline ends. This CDR3 contains 14 residues. The CDR3 loop reads CATSRADSDQPQHF. CDR3 nucleotides: TGTGCCACCAGCAGGGCGGACAGTGATCAGCCCCAGCATTTT.

V gene TRBV13 combines with J gene TRBJ2-3; a possible D gene is TRBD2 (6 bases). Germline V gene lookup returns CDR1 PRHDT and CDR2 FYEKMQ (reference sequence). The CDR3 has 15 amino acids. V dropped 10 bases and J dropped 5 bases, with 22 bases sitting between them. The CDR3 region is CATRVVGGAIDTQYF. The CDR3 DNA is TGTGCCACCCGAGTGGTTGGAGGGGCTATAGATACGCAGTATTTT.

The genes are TRBV4-1 and TRBJ2-7; 7 bases line up with TRBD1. Germline V gives CDR1 MGHRA, CDR2 YSYEKL. Germline trimming cut 3 bases from V and 2 bases from J; bases unmatched to any gene: 4. The CDR3 covers 14 residues. CDR3 region: CASSQGDRTYEQYF. CDR3 nucleotide sequence: TGCGCCAGCAGCCAGGGGGACAGAACCTACGAGCAGTACTTC.

The J gene is TRBJ1-2, the V gene TRBV29-1; D unresolved. The CDR3 has 12 residues. The ends were cut back, 4 bases at V and 4 bases at J, with 10 bases in the middle. Germline values: CDR1 SQVTM, CDR2 ANQGSEA. The CDR3 is CSVGSDTYGYTF. The CDR3 nucleotides are TGCAGCGTTGGGAGCGATACCTATGGCTACACCTTC.

The rearrangement uses TRBV6-5 and TRBJ2-7; 8 bases are a match to TRBD1. The CDR3 consists of 14 residues. Looked up from germline, CDR1 is MNHEY and CDR2 is SVGAGI. The V segment lost 2 bases and the J segment 0 bases; nucleotides outside the gene matches: 0. This chain's CDR3 is CASSYDRGSYEQYF. DNA of the CDR3: TGTGCCAGCAGTTACGACAGGGGCTCCTACGAGCAGTACTTC.